This TCR beta chain stems from a study of cytomegalovirus exposure and HLA in healthy donors. Study-wide points: The productive fraction for most TCR beta V segments was about 87% or about 30% in an earlier analysis. Among the sequence variants, a highly shared cluster was likely an artifact of sequencing. In vitro experiments confirmed that a few CMV-associated chains were specific for CMV antigens.

Researchers ran the PCR with 60 Vbeta and 13 Jbeta primers. TCRdb keeps only in-frame clones here, not all; method: immunoSEQ multiplex PCR. The sample table includes 70,000 or so clones. Trimming took 1 base from V and 4 from J, leaving 8 bases between them. Germline-derived CDR1 and CDR2 are SGDLS and YYNGEE. This CDR3 has 13 residues. A note on this clone: Antigen unknown.

The chain employs TRBV9 and TRBJ2-5, with D possibly being TRBD2 (5 bases). Sequencing used PBMCs. The clonotype originates from a boy younger than 18 in good health and CMV-seronegative. As DNA, the CDR3 is TGTGCCAGCAGCGTAAACGCGGGAGAGACCCAGTACTTC. Protein product: CASSVNAGETQYF.